This T cell receptor beta chain was recorded in a study of regulatory T cells in long-lasting Graves disease. Findings of the study overall: Repertoires from persistent disease leaned toward TRBV28, TRBJ1-2 and TRBJ2-5.

iRepertoire HTBI primers and Arm-PCR of CDR3 regions built TCR beta libraries. TCRdb re-derived calls from the multiplex PCR reads in MiXCR, one entry per CDR3 protein. The sample lists under 700,000 distinct CDR3 sequences, about 15% seen once, with roughly 25% in the top ten. CDR1 DFQATT and CDR2 SNEGSKA come from the germline V gene (reference sequence). The CDR3 consists of 15 residues. V lost 5 bases to trimming and J lost 3 bases; unmatched junction nucleotides: 11. Of note for this clonotype: The antigen is unknown.

The time point is: newly diagnosed GD, antithyroid drugs for less than 3 months. PBMC RNA served as the TCR library source. These data were also filed under a second study, of T cells in Graves' hyperthyroidism and ophthalmopathy.

The J gene is TRBJ1-1, the V gene TRBV20-1, with 8 positions matching TRBD1. The clonotype originates from a woman between 40 and 65 years old with Graves disease. Material: peripheral blood mononuclear cells (PBMCs), obtained at new diagnosis, from a patient treated with antithyroid drugs. Here the CDR3 reads CSAENYRGDDTEAFF. The CDR3, as DNA: TGCAGTGCTGAAAATTACAGGGGGGATGACACTGAAGCTTTCTTT.